These 16 T cell receptor beta chains share one sample of origin, sequenced in a study of blood T cell repertoires in COVID-19. Data came from immunoSEQ multiplex PCR; TCRdb stores just in-frame clones and leaves some out. Of about 230,000 clones in the sample, 86% were seen once. The sequenced sample was peripheral blood. The receptors were gathered from a man aged 45 to 65 with COVID-19, enrolled during active disease.

The genes are TRBV7-9 and TRBJ2-7; 8 bases match TRBD1. The CDR3 has 14 residues. Unmatched junction bases numbered 6, after V lost 5 bases and J lost 3 bases. The germline V gene encodes CDR1 SEHNR and CDR2 FQNEAQ (reference sequence). CDR3 protein: CASSRTGSDYEQYF. In nucleotides, the CDR3 is TGTGCCAGCAGCCGGACAGGGTCAGACTACGAGCAGTACTTC.

The chain carries TRBV19 and TRBJ2-3; 7 bases match TRBD2. CDR3 length equals 15 residues. The junction had 9 bases not matched to a gene; V was cut back by 3 bases and J by 6 bases. Germline V lookup: CDR1 LNHDA, CDR2 SQIVND (reference sequence). In DNA, the CDR3 is TGTGCCAGTAGTATGATAGCGGGTGGGTCCGATACGCAGTATTTT. It codes for CASSMIAGGSDTQYF.

This clone was observed a few times. Here the CDR3 reads CASSTGTPTEAFF. CDR3 nucleotides: TGTGCCAGCAGCACCGGGACACCAACTGAAGCTTTCTTT. V and J are TRBV6-6 and TRBJ1-1, with a possible D match to TRBD1 (6 bases). V was pared by 6 bases and J by 5 bases, with 13 bases between. The CDR3 runs to 13 residues. Germline CDR1 reads MNHNY; CDR2 reads SVGAGI (reference sequence).

The rearrangement links TRBV12-3 or TRBV12-4 to TRBJ1-5; D is perhaps TRBD1 (6 bases). The CDR3 has 13 residues. V was clipped by 6 bases and J by 5 bases, with 11 bases between them. DNA for the CDR3: TGTGCCAGCAGACTACAGGGTGATCAGCCCCAGCATTTT. Its translation: CASRLQGDQPQHF.

The V gene is TRBV3-1 (or the pseudogene TRBV3-2), the J gene TRBJ2-3; 16 bases match TRBD2. The CDR3 runs to 18 residues. Germline CDR1 and CDR2: LGHDT and YNNKEL (reference sequence). Trimming took 4 bases from V and 8 from J; bases not matched to a gene: 12. The CDR3, as DNA: TGTGCCAGCAGCCCGGGACTAGCGGGAGGGCCGAATCGTTTTACGCAGTATTTT. Amino acid sequence: CASSPGLAGGPNRFTQYF.

This chain joins TRBV7-3 and TRBJ2-3; 8 bases are a match to TRBD2. From germline, CDR1 is SGHTA and CDR2 FQGTGA. The CDR3 has 16 residues. With 4 bases clipped from V and 5 bases from J, the junction kept 11 bases outside the gene matches. The CDR3 DNA follows: TGTGCCAGCAGCTCACGAGGCGGGGGGCTGGTAGATACGCAGTATTTT. It specifies CASSSRGGGLVDTQYF.

The chain combines TRBV6-5 with TRBJ1-5, with 9 bases lining up with TRBD1. V lost 5 bases and J lost 6; bases outside the gene matches: 8. Looked up from germline, CDR1 is MNHEY and CDR2 is SVGAGI. This CDR3 has 15 amino acids. Here the CDR3 DNA reads TGTGCCAGCAGTAAGCGGACAGGGGAAGGTCAGCCCCAGCATTTT. Its translation is CASSKRTGEGQPQHF.

In its sample, this clone was seen a few times. CDR3 amino acids: CAIRDSNEKLFF. CDR3 coding DNA: TGTGCCATCAGGGACAGTAATGAAAAACTGTTTTTT. The rearrangement joins TRBV10-3 to TRBJ1-4; possible D gene TRBD1, 6 bases. Germline values: CDR1 ENHRY, CDR2 SYGVKD. The length of the CDR3 is 12 residues. V shed 6 bases and J shed 4 bases, with 6 bases lying between them.

J is TRBJ2-7 and V is TRBV4-3; D perhaps matches TRBD1 (7 bases). V gave up 3 bases and J gave up 5 bases, with 17 bases separating them. CDR3 size: 15 residues. The germline CDR1 and CDR2 sequences are LGHNA and YSLEER. This CDR3 reads CASSHDWTGGDEQYF. The DNA of the CDR3 is TGCGCCAGCAGCCACGACTGGACAGGCGGGGACGAGCAGTACTTC.

V gene TRBV27 combines with J gene TRBJ1-6, with a weak D call TRBD1 (6 bases). The germline V gene has CDR1 MNHEY and CDR2 SMNVEV (reference sequence). The germline V and J ends were trimmed by 6 bases and 11 bases, with 17 bases remaining between them. CDR3 size: 14 residues. The CDR3 DNA follows: TGTGCCAGCAGCATCCGGGACAATAGACCACCCCTCCACTTT. It yields the protein CASSIRDNRPPLHF.

As to this clone: The sample holds other DNA sequences that translate to the same CDR3. The V call is TRBV6-2 or TRBV6-3, the J call TRBJ1-1; D remains unclear. Trimming removed 2 bases from V and 0 bases from J, with 7 bases in between. There are 14 residues in the CDR3. From germline, CDR1 is MNHEY and CDR2 SVGEGT. CDR3 DNA: TGTGCCAGCAGTTACGGGCGTCTGAACACTGAAGCTTTCTTT. Translated, it gives CASSYGRLNTEAFF.

This chain joins TRBV7-3 and TRBJ2-3; TRBD2 agrees at 7 bases. Germline values: CDR1 SGHTA, CDR2 FQGTGA. The CDR3 is 14 residues long. The J segment lost 0 bases and the V segment lost 7 bases, leaving 4 bases of the junction unmatched. As DNA, the CDR3 is TGTGCCAGCAAGCGGGACCAAAGCACAGATACGCAGTATTTT. Protein product: CASKRDQSTDTQYF.

CDR3 amino acids: CASSSGGASYEQYF. The CDR3 DNA reads as TGCGCCAGCAGCTCCGGGGGGGCCTCCTACGAGCAGTACTTC. The rearrangement links TRBV5-1 to TRBJ2-7, with TRBD2 matching over 8 bases. Germline V lookup: CDR1 SGHRS, CDR2 YFSETQ. After removal of 3 bases from V and 0 bases from J, the junction contained 2 bases not matched to a gene. This CDR3 is built from 14 residues.

The CDR3 region is CASSVGGGGAKDTQYF. DNA for the CDR3: TGTGCCAGCAGCGTAGGGGGCGGGGGAGCTAAAGATACGCAGTATTTT. This sequence joins TRBV9 and TRBJ2-3, with 7 bases that match TRBD2. From germline, CDR1 is SGDLS and CDR2 YYNGEE. With 0 bases clipped from V and 5 bases from J, the junction kept 9 bases outside the gene matches. This CDR3 has 16 amino acids.

The count of this clone is one. The J gene is TRBJ1-4, the V gene TRBV27; 8 bases are a match to TRBD1. The CDR3 sequence is 17 residues long. Germline V gene sequence: CDR1 MNHEY, CDR2 SMNVEV (reference sequence). The ends lost 0 bases at V and 3 bases at J; junction bases unmatched: 6. CDR3 DNA: TGTGCCAGCAGTTTATCGAGTGGACAGGGTCCTAATGAAAAACTGTTTTTT. It specifies CASSLSSGQGPNEKLFF.

A single count supports this clone. The chain has TRBV6-6 and TRBJ1-3; D might be TRBD1 (5 bases). V was shortened by 5 bases and J by 0 bases, with 17 bases between the two germline ends. The V gene's germline CDR1 is MNHNY and CDR2 SVGAGI (reference sequence). This CDR3 comprises 17 residues. CDR3 sequence reads: CASSRSGRLSSGNTIYF. CDR3 DNA sequence: TGTGCCAGCAGTCGCTCAGGGAGGTTAAGCTCTGGAAACACCATATATTTT.